This T cell receptor (beta chain) was identified in a study of blood T cell repertoires in COVID-19. Whole-study context: Acute-phase and convalescent COVID-19 samples originated in the United States, Italy and Spain. PBMCs, B-cell-depleted T cells, or T cells provided the cDNA or gDNA that made up the material.

Everyone who took part was roughly 18 to 95 years old, and they came from some 23 US areas. Per the authors' pipeline: Amplification with reference gene primers provided the estimates of nucleated cell counts. Clones were sequenced by immunoSEQ multiplex PCR, and TCRdb holds only the in-frame ones, with some missing. V and J calls and clone size are those listed in that table; D and trimming were worked out from the DNA. This table has approximately 220,000 clones, 90% appearing once. Per germline, CDR1 MNHEY and CDR2 SMNVEV (reference sequence). The CDR3 covers 17 residues. Trimming pared 10 bases from V and 5 bases from J, leaving 27 bases between.

The chain uses TRBV27 and TRBJ1-5; TRBD1 is a possible D gene (5 bases). Sequenced sample: PBMCs or T cells enriched from blood (not recorded which). The TCR comes from a man younger than 45 who had been exposed to COVID-19. The CDR3 protein is CATNREAQGKFDQPQHF. Here the CDR3 DNA reads TGTGCCACCAACCGGGAGGCGCAGGGTAAATTTGATCAGCCCCAGCATTTT.